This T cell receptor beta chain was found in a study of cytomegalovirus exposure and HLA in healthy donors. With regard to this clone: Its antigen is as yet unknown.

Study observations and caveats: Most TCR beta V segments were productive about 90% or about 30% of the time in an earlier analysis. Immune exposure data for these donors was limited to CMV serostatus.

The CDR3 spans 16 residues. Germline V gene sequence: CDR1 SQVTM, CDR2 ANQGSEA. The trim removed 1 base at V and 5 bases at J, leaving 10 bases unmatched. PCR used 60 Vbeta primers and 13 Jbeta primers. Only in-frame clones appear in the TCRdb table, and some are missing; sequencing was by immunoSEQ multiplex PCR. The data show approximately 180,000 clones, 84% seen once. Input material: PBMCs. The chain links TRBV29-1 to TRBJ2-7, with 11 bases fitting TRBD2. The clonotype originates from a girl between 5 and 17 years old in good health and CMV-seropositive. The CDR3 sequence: CSVEGVLAGGSHEQYF. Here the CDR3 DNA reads TGCAGCGTTGAAGGGGTCCTAGCGGGGGGTTCCCACGAGCAGTACTTC.